This T cell receptor (beta chain) was documented in a study of CD8 T cell repertoires and HIV-1 epitope variants. At the level of the study: Each of Twenty-five Gag and Nef epitope peptides stimulated a separate culture.

V lost 5 bases to trimming and J lost 14 bases, with 12 bases between them. The CDR3 runs to 10 residues. Germline CDR1 MRHNA, CDR2 SNTAGT. This clone was seen a handful of times. The antigen remains undetermined. Survey-depth immunoSEQ sequencing covered TCR beta CDR3 regions. Produced via immunoSEQ multiplex PCR; TCRdb's table is partial and in-frame only. The sample lists about 3,500 clones, roughly three fifths occurring once. Study-level points and caveats: Of some ten antigen-specific beta clonotypes, six appeared to cross-react with escape variants. No clonotypes responded to the TAALDMSHF plasma variant; four to six recognized KF9, one HW9.

The sequenced material came from cultured CD8+ T cells derived from PBMCs. The chain combines TRBV6-4 with TRBJ1-2; D not resolved. The source of this sequence is a male donor with HIV. In DNA form, the CDR3 reads TGTGCCAGCAGTTCGCGGTTGACAACCTTC. The encoded protein is CASSSRLTTF.